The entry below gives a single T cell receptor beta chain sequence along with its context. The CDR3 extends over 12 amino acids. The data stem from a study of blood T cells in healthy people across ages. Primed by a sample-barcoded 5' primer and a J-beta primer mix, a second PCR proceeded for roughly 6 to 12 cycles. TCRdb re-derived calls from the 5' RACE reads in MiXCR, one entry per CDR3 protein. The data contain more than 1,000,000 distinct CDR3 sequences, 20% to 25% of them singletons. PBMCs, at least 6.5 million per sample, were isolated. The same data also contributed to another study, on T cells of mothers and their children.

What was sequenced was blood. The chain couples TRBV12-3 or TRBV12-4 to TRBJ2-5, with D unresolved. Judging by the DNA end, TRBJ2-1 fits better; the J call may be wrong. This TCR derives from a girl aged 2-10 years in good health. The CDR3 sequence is CASSADLNEQFF. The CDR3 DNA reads TGTGCCAGCAGTGCGGACCTCAATGAGCAGTTCTTC.